This passage covers 18 T cell receptor beta chains from one sample sequenced in a study of Ad26.COV2.S vaccination and SARS-CoV-2 variants. Generated by immunoSEQ multiplex PCR, the TCRdb table keeps only in-frame clones and is missing some. The repertoire consists of hundreds of thousands of clones, with around 88% occurring once and the leading ten covering 9.5% to 12%. As to treatment: over 15 received Ad26.COV2.S at low or high dose, single or two shots; 5 received placebo; per-sample allocation not given. Samples analyzed were those drawn on day 63 after the first vaccine or placebo injection. The source was peripheral blood, collected in a trial of Ad26.COV2.S vaccine versus placebo. Receptor source: a person aged 18 to 65 who received the Ad26.COV2.S COVID-19 vaccine or a placebo.

The gene calls are TRBV27 and TRBJ1-2; 10 nucleotides agree with TRBD1. The CDR3 runs to 15 residues. In germline, CDR1 is MNHEY, CDR2 SMNVEV (reference sequence). The trim removed 3 bases at V and 2 bases at J, leaving 3 bases unmatched. The DNA of the CDR3 is TGTGCCAGCAGTTTTCTGACAGGGGGCAACTATGGCTACACCTTC. Protein: CASSFLTGGNYGYTF.

CDR3 sequence reads: CASSLSGRGAEAFF. CDR3 bases: TGCGCCAGCAGCTTGTCTGGACGGGGGGCTGAAGCTTTCTTT. V gene TRBV5-1 combines with J gene TRBJ1-1, with D maybe TRBD1 (5 bases). Germline V gene sequence: CDR1 SGHRS, CDR2 YFSETQ. This CDR3 has 14 residues. Trimming cost V 1 base and J 6 bases, with 13 bases left between them. Drawing the rest from reference TRBV5-1 and TRBJ1-1, the complete variable domain is KAGVTQTPRYLIKTRGQQVTLSCSPISGHRSVSWYQQTPGQGLQFLFEYFSETQRNKGNFPGRFSGRQFSNSRSEMNVSTLELGDSALYLCASSLSGRGAEAFFGQGTRLTVV.

The J gene is TRBJ1-2, the V gene TRBV27, with 8 bases lining up with TRBD1. Germline trimming cut 6 bases from V and 8 bases from J; bases unmatched to any gene: 14. The CDR3 loop spans 15 amino acids. CDR1 is MNHEY and CDR2 is SMNVEV in the germline V gene (reference sequence). The CDR3: CASSGRNRGVWGYTF. In DNA form, the CDR3 reads TGTGCCAGCAGCGGAAGAAACAGGGGGGTTTGGGGCTACACCTTC.

This clone turned up a few times. This sequence joins TRBV2 and TRBJ1-1, with D unresolved. CDR3 length equals 16 residues. Germline loops: CDR1 SNHLY, CDR2 FYNNEI. V lost 5 bases and J 5 bases, leaving 21 bases between the germline ends. The CDR3 coding sequence is TGTGCCAGCAGTAGGTTCGGGTCCACCTCCGGGACTGAAGCTTTCTTT. Its translation is CASSRFGSTSGTEAFF.

This clone was counted a single time. This chain uses TRBV6-5 with TRBJ2-7; TRBD1 agrees at 10 bases. After removal of 6 bases from V and 3 bases from J, the junction contained 5 bases not matched to a gene. Looked up from germline, CDR1 is MNHEY and CDR2 is SVGAGI. The CDR3 runs to 14 residues. CDR3 nucleotide sequence: TGTGCCAGCAGCCGGGACAGGGGCGTCTACGAGCAGTACTTC. Residues: CASSRDRGVYEQYF.

This clone was counted a single time. The chain links TRBV7-9 to TRBJ2-1; D is unclear. The CDR3 is 14 residues long. The V and J ends lost 3 bases and 9 bases respectively, with 15 bases between them. CDR1 SEHNR and CDR2 FQNEAQ come from the germline V gene (reference sequence). CDR3 sequence: CASSFHRTPTEQFF. In DNA form, the CDR3 reads TGTGCCAGCAGCTTTCACCGTACTCCTACTGAGCAGTTCTTC.

This chain links TRBV5-1 with TRBJ2-2, with no clear D. This CDR3 comprises 15 residues. V was clipped by 0 bases and J by 6 bases, with 12 bases between them. Germline CDR1 and CDR2: SGHRS and YFSETQ. The CDR3 sequence: CASSLGQEVAGELFF. The DNA of the CDR3 is TGCGCCAGCAGCTTGGGGCAGGAAGTCGCCGGGGAGCTGTTTTTT.

The CDR3 sequence: CASSLISSEAFF. CDR3 bases: TGTGCCAGCAGTTTGATATCCTCTGAAGCTTTCTTT. V and J are TRBV12-3 or TRBV12-4 and TRBJ1-1; D unclear. Trimming removed 3 bases from V and 6 bases from J, with 8 bases in between. The CDR3 is 12 residues long.

This clone is a singleton in its sample. The chain has TRBV4-2 and TRBJ1-5; no reliable D call. The CDR3 covers 15 residues. The V gene lost 0 bases and the J gene lost 6 bases, with 12 bases spanning the gap. Germline CDR1 is LGHNA and CDR2 is YNFKEQ. The CDR3 reads CASSQEGGRGQPQHF. As DNA, the CDR3 is TGTGCCAGCAGCCAAGAGGGAGGACGGGGTCAGCCCCAGCATTTT.

This chain joins TRBV25-1 and TRBJ2-7; unclear D gene. The CDR3 loop spans 12 amino acids. The V end was cut by 2 bases, the J end by 3 bases, with 5 bases between. Germline V lookup: CDR1 MGHDK, CDR2 SYGVNS. CDR3 sequence reads: CASSETIYEQYF. The CDR3 nucleotides are TGTGCCAGCAGTGAAACCATCTACGAGCAGTACTTC.

The gene calls are TRBV19 and TRBJ1-5; D is unresolved. The germline gives CDR1 LNHDA, CDR2 SQIVND (reference sequence). V was clipped by 8 bases and J by 1 base, with 9 bases between them. This CDR3 is built from 13 residues. CDR3: CASVDGSNQPQHF. Here the CDR3 DNA reads TGTGCCAGTGTGGACGGCAGCAATCAGCCCCAGCATTTT.

The chain has TRBV5-5 and TRBJ1-3; 7 bases line up with TRBD1. Germline CDR1 SGHKS, CDR2 YYEKEE (reference sequence). There are 16 residues in the CDR3. V lost 0 bases, J lost 4 bases, and 7 bases stayed unmatched. The CDR3 region has the DNA TGTGCCAGCAGCTTGGAGGGCAGGGGGGTAGGAAACACCATATATTTT. Amino acid sequence: CASSLEGRGVGNTIYF.

The rearrangement joins TRBV28 to TRBJ2-3; a weak D match, TRBD1 (5 bases). Germline lookup yields CDR1 MDHEN and CDR2 SYDVKM. The CDR3 runs 13 residues. Deletions cut 8 bases from V and 1 base from J, with 10 bases between. Written as DNA, the CDR3 is TGTGCCAGCCGGACATACCGCACAGATACGCAGTATTTT. It translates to CASRTYRTDTQYF.

This chain links TRBV4-1 with TRBJ1-6; D remains ambiguous. Looked up from germline, CDR1 is MGHRA and CDR2 is YSYEKL. V lost 0 bases, J lost 3 bases, and 12 bases lay in between. The CDR3 sequence is 17 residues long. The CDR3 DNA is TGCGCCAGCAGCCAAGAGATGTCTAGTGTCTATAATTCACCCCTCCACTTT. Encoded protein: CASSQEMSSVYNSPLHF.

The chain is built from TRBV5-1 and TRBJ1-1; a possible D gene is TRBD1 (6 bases). Germline-derived CDR1 and CDR2 are SGHRS and YFSETQ. V was pared by 6 bases and J by 1 base, with 13 bases between. This CDR3 has 14 residues. CDR3 nucleotides: TGCGCCAGCACCTGGACAGATAAGAACACTGAAGCTTTCTTT. Protein sequence: CASTWTDKNTEAFF.

V is TRBV6-5 and J is TRBJ1-5; D uncertain. The length of the CDR3 is 13 residues. Germline CDR1 is MNHEY and CDR2 is SVGAGI. V was cut by 7 bases and J by 7 bases, with 14 bases left in between. CDR3 amino acids: CASTHGLGQPQHF. CDR3 in DNA: TGTGCCAGCACCCACGGGTTGGGACAGCCCCAGCATTTT.

This clone was seen only once. J is TRBJ2-3 and V is TRBV4-1; 9 bases map to TRBD1. From germline, CDR1 is MGHRA and CDR2 YSYEKL. The CDR3 sequence is 16 residues long. V lost 2 bases to trimming and J lost 5 bases; unmatched junction nucleotides: 8. CDR3 nucleotide sequence: TGCGCCAGCAGCCAACCGGACAGGGGTACGGGAGATACGCAGTATTTT. Its translation is CASSQPDRGTGDTQYF.

The rearrangement joins TRBV12-3 or TRBV12-4 to TRBJ2-5, with D possibly TRBD1 on 5 matching bases. Trimming stripped 8 bases from V and 5 bases from J, with 15 bases between. This CDR3 region has 13 residues. The CDR3 loop is CASFKGKGETQYF. The CDR3 DNA sequence: TGTGCCAGCTTTAAGGGGAAAGGGGAGACCCAGTACTTC.